The TCR beta chain under discussion was sequenced for a study of immune evolution from preneoplasia to lung adenocarcinoma. As for this clone: Its specificity is unknown.

Whole-study results and caveats: From normal lung to invasive adenocarcinoma, top clone frequencies appeared to decrease. Normal lung had highest clonality; later lesions appeared denser, more diverse.

The V and J ends lost 6 bases and 4 bases respectively, with 12 bases between them. Germline-derived CDR1 and CDR2 are MNHNS and SASEGT. The CDR3 covers 13 residues. Clones were read by immunoSEQ multiplex PCR, and TCRdb kept only the in-frame ones, dropping some. The profile shows thousands of clones, roughly 74% of them singletons. Patients had resection in Japan or China between the mid-2010s and the late 2010s. H&E slides confirmed each diagnosis, reviewed by two pathologists independently. Specimen: FFPE atypical adenomatous hyperplasia tissue from the lung. The subset denotes: atypical adenomatous hyperplasia (AAH), lung preneoplasia. This clonotype was sampled from a donor at least 70 years old with lung adenocarcinoma. Some clones in this sample may be carry-over from other donors' samples. The chain uses TRBV6-1 and TRBJ2-5, with D uncertain. The CDR3 sequence: CASSGSMGETQYF. The CDR3 bases are TGTGCCAGCAGCGGTAGCATGGGAGAGACCCAGTACTTC.